The 5 T cell receptor beta chains reported below all come from one sample, sequenced in a study of response to subunit inactivated influenza vaccine. TCRdb fed the RT-PCR reads into MiXCR, producing one record per CDR3 protein. This sample carries about 610,000 distinct CDR3 sequences, less than 15% of them seen once, and the ten largest clones take around 10%. The sample consisted of PBMCs from blood, taken 11 to 12 days after vaccination. These receptors were taken from a man aged 45 to 65 who received an inactivated influenza vaccine.

The rearrangement joins TRBV13 to TRBJ1-1; D gene ambiguous. Germline V gene lookup returns CDR1 PRHDT and CDR2 FYEKMQ (reference sequence). V dropped 3 bases and J dropped 4 bases, with 12 bases sitting between them. The CDR3 runs 14 residues. CDR3 nucleotides: TGTGCCAGCAGCTTCCCCCACGGAACCACTGAAGCTTTCTTT. This codes for CASSFPHGTTEAFF.

The J gene is TRBJ2-7, the V gene TRBV9; 10 bases map to TRBD1. The length of the CDR3 is 17 residues. The trim removed 4 bases at V and 5 bases at J, leaving 15 bases unmatched. CDR1 SGDLS and CDR2 YYNGEE come from the germline V gene. The CDR3 reads CASSPSFRDRGGDEQYF. In nucleotides, the CDR3 is TGTGCCAGCAGCCCTTCATTCCGGGACAGGGGTGGCGACGAGCAGTACTTC.

The chain couples TRBV7-2 to TRBJ2-7, with 10 bases fitting TRBD2. This CDR3 is 16 amino acids long. The V gene end was trimmed by 3 bases and the J gene end by 2 bases; junction bases not matched to a gene: 7. The germline CDR1 and CDR2 sequences are SGHTA and FQGNSA. The CDR3 sequence: CASSFLAGAPAYEQYF. The CDR3 nucleotides read TGTGCCAGCAGCTTCCTAGCGGGGGCCCCTGCCTACGAGCAGTACTTC. The complete variable domain, with remaining parts taken from reference TRBV7-2 and TRBJ2-7, reads GAGVSQSPSNKVTEKGKDVELRCDPISGHTALYWYRQSLGQGLEFLIYFQGNSAPDKSGLPSDRFSAERTGGSVSTLTIQRTQQEDSAVYLCASSFLAGAPAYEQYFGPGTRLTVT.

V and J are TRBV11-1 and TRBJ2-2, with 8 positions matching TRBD2. The length of the CDR3 is 15 residues. In germline, CDR1 is SGHAT, CDR2 FQDESV (reference sequence). With 3 bases clipped from V and 0 bases from J, the junction kept 0 bases outside the gene matches. CDR3 DNA: TGTGCCAGCAGCTTTAGCGGGACGAACACCGGGGAGCTGTTTTTT. It codes for CASSFSGTNTGELFF.

This chain uses TRBV9 with TRBJ2-2, with D perhaps matching TRBD1 (6 bases). The CDR3 runs to 12 residues. V lost 3 bases, J lost 6 bases, and 6 bases lay in between. Germline assignment: CDR1 SGDLS and CDR2 YYNGEE. In DNA, the CDR3 is TGTGCCAGCAGCGACAGGGCCGGGGAGCTGTTTTTT. Protein: CASSDRAGELFF.